This TCR beta chain was sequenced during a study of identical twins. In TCRdb, the 5' RACE reads were re-called with MiXCR into one record per CDR3 protein. The sample lists about 150,000 distinct CDR3 sequences, 3% to 4.5% occurring once. The CDR3 has 17 amino acids. V lost 6 bases to trimming and J lost 4 bases; unmatched junction nucleotides: 14. Per the germline V gene, CDR1 is ENHRY and CDR2 is SYGVKD. The study's findings and limits: Beta out-of-frame twin sharing showed a weaker excess. In cord blood, abundant beta clonotypes had fewer insertions; memory showed no trend. Out-of-frame alpha sequences shared between twins exhibited an excess of low generation probability.

This clonotype was seen only a few times. What it binds is unknown. Sequenced: memory T cells sorted from blood. The sequence was obtained from a man in his late teens or twenties in good health. This rearrangement joins TRBV10-3 to TRBJ2-2; TRBD1 matches at 7 bases. CDR3 DNA: TGTGCCATCAGCGAAAGGGTCGGGACAGCCGCCACCGGGGAGCTGTTTTTT. It is translated as CAISERVGTAATGELFF.